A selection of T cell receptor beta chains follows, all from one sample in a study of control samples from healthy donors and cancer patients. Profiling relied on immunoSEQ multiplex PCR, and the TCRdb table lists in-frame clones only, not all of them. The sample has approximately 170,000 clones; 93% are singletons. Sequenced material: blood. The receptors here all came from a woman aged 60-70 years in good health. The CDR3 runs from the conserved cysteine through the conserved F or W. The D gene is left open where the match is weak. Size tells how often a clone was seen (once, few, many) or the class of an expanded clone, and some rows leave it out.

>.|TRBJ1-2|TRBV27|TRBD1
CASSLSLTGNYGYTF
TGTGCCAGCAGTTTATCGCTGACAGGGAACTATGGCTACACCTTC
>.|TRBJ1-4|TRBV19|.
CASSIGRAGEKLFF
TGTGCCAGTAGTATAGGTAGGGCGGGCGAAAAACTGTTTTTT
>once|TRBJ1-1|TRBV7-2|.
CASSPRTSANTEAFF
TGTGCCAGCAGTCCACGAACCTCAGCGAACACTGAAGCTTTCTTT
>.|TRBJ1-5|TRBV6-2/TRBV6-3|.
CASSYLLLQPQHF
TGTGCCAGCAGTTACTTATTGCTACAGCCCCAGCATTTT
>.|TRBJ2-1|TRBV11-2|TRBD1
CASSLRQGAQKQFF
TGTGCCAGCAGCCTCAGACAGGGGGCGCAAAAGCAGTTCTTC
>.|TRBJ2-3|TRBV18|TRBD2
CASSPFQRGDTDTQYF
TGTGCCAGCTCACCGTTTCAGCGGGGGGACACAGATACGCAGTATTTT
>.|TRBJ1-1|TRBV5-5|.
CASSWEGNTEAFF
TGTGCCAGCAGCTGGGAGGGGAACACTGAAGCTTTCTTT
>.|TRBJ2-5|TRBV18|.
CASSRRKETQYF
TGTGCCAGCTCACGGAGGAAAGAGACCCAGTACTTC
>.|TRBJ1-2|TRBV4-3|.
CASSQDTGRFYYDF
TGCGCCAGCAGCCAAGATACGGGCCGTTTTTATTACGACTTC
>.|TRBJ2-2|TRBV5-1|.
CASSLEWGSGELFF
TGCGCCAGCAGCTTGGAGTGGGGATCCGGGGAGCTGTTTTTT
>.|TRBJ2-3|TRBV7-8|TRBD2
CASSPGLAGGRSTDTQYF
TGTGCCAGCAGCCCGGGACTAGCGGGGGGGCGTAGCACAGATACGCAGTATTTT
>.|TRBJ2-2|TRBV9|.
CASSTDLPGELFF
TGTGCCAGCAGCACGGACCTTCCTGGGGAGCTGTTTTTT
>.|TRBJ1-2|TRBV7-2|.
CASSLEGNYGYTF
TGTGCCAGCAGCTTGGAGGGAAACTATGGCTACACCTTC
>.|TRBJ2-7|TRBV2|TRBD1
CASSRTGFEQYF
TGTGCCAGCAGCAGGACAGGGTTCGAGCAGTACTTC
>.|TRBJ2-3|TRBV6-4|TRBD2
CASSISPLGGGADTQYF
TGTGCCAGCAGTATATCCCCTTTAGGCGGGGGGGCAGATACGCAGTATTTT
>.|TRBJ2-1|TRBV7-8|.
CASSPALWEQFF
TGTGCCAGCAGCCCCGCCCTTTGGGAGCAGTTCTTC
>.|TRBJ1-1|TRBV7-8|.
CASSLRRGTGTEAFF
TGTGCCAGCAGCCTCCGAAGGGGCACGGGCACTGAAGCTTTCTTT
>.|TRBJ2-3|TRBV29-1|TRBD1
CSAFDRAADTQYF
TGCAGCGCCTTCGACAGGGCCGCTGATACGCAGTATTTT
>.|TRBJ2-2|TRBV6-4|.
CASSDVWQTNTGELFF
TGTGCCAGCAGTGACGTTTGGCAAACCAACACCGGGGAGCTGTTTTTT
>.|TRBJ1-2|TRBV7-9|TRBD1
CASSLGSGRGIGYTF
TGTGCCAGCAGCTTAGGGTCTGGCAGGGGGATCGGCTACACCTTC
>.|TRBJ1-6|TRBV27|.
CASSFRGRGGFNSPLHF
TGTGCCAGCAGTTTTCGGGGACGGGGGGGATTTAATTCACCCCTCCACTTT
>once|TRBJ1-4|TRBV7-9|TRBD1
CASSNDDRAEEF
TGTGCCAGCAGCAATGACGACAGGGCGGAGGAGTTT
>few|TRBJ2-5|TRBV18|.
CASSPLRVETQYF
TGTGCCAGCTCACCACTAAGGGTAGAGACCCAGTACTTC
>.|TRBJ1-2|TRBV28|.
CASRYEGSYGYTF
TGTGCCAGCAGATACGAGGGGTCCTATGGCTACACCTTC
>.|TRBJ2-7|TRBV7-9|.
CASSLEGIINEQYF
TGTGCCAGCAGCTTAGAGGGAATAATCAACGAGCAGTACTTC
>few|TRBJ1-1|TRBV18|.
CASSPYLRTEAFF
TGTGCCAGCTCACCTTACCTGCGTACTGAAGCTTTCTTT
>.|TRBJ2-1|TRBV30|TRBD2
CAWKASGGDYNEQFF
TGTGCCTGGAAAGCTAGCGGGGGGGACTACAATGAGCAGTTCTTC
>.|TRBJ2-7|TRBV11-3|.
CASSLGPGSYEQYF
TGTGCCAGCAGCTTAGGTCCGGGTTCCTACGAGCAGTACTTC
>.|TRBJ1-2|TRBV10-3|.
CAISRDRNYGYTF
TGTGCCATCAGTAGAGACAGGAACTATGGCTACACCTTC
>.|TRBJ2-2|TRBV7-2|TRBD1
CASSLRPRDRGTGELFF
TGTGCCAGCAGCCTCCGACCCCGGGACAGAGGGACCGGGGAGCTGTTTTTT
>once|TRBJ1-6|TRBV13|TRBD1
CASSLEGQGVSPLHF
TGTGCCAGCAGCTTAGAGGGACAGGGGGTTTCACCCCTCCACTTT
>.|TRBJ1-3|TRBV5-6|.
CASSVNIAYGNTIYF
TGTGCCAGCAGCGTAAATATAGCGTACGGAAACACCATATATTTT
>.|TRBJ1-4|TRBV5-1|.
CASSSAPGEKLFF
TGCGCCAGCAGCTCGGCCCCGGGAGAAAAACTGTTTTTT
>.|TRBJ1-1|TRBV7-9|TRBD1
CASSFKTGRNTEAFF
TGTGCCAGCAGCTTCAAGACAGGGAGGAACACTGAAGCTTTCTTT
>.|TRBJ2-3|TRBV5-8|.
CASSLRSGSTDTQYF
TGTGCCAGCAGCTTGAGGTCCGGAAGCACAGATACGCAGTATTTT
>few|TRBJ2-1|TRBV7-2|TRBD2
CASSLDPGGAPYNEQFF
TGTGCCAGCAGCTTAGATCCCGGGGGGGCCCCTTACAATGAGCAGTTCTTC
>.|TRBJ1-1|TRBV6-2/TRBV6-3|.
CASSFRTAALPQNTEAFF
TGTGCCAGCAGTTTTCGCACAGCCGCGCTTCCTCAAAACACTGAAGCTTTCTTT
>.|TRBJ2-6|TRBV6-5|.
CASSYVAAGANVLTF
TGTGCCAGCAGTTACGTGGCAGCTGGGGCCAACGTCCTGACTTTC
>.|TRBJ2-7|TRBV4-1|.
CASSQADLSPYEQYF
TGCGCCAGCAGCCAAGCGGACCTTTCCCCCTACGAGCAGTACTTC
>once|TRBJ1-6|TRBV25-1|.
CASSGYRQYNSPLHF
TGTGCCAGCAGTGGGTACCGACAGTATAATTCACCCCTCCACTTT
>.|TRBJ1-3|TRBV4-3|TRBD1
CASSLAGTGGNTIYF
TGCGCCAGCAGCCTCGCCGGGACAGGGGGAAACACCATATATTTT
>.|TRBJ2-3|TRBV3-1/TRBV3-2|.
CASSQEPVSTDTQYF
TGTGCCAGCAGCCAAGAACCCGTTAGCACAGATACGCAGTATTTT
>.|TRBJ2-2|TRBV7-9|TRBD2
CARGTSGGANTGELFF
TGTGCCAGAGGGACTAGCGGGGGGGCGAACACCGGGGAGCTGTTTTTT
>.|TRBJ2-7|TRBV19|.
CASNQDGMTYEQYF
TGTGCCAGTAACCAGGACGGAATGACCTACGAGCAGTACTTC
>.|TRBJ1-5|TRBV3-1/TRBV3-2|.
CASSQEGAIQPQHF
TGTGCCAGCAGCCAAGAGGGGGCTATCCAGCCCCAGCATTTT
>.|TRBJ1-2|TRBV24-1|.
CATSDWTDGYTF
TGTGCCACCAGTGACTGGACAGATGGCTACACCTTC
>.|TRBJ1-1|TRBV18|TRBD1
CASSPRDRENTEAFF
TGTGCCAGCTCACCCCGGGACAGGGAGAACACTGAAGCTTTCTTT
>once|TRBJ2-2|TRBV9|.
CASSVTTGELFF
TGTGCCAGCAGCGTGACCACCGGGGAGCTGTTTTTT
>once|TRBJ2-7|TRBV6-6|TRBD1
CASGGQGTSYEQYF
TGTGCCAGCGGGGGACAGGGGACATCCTACGAGCAGTACTTC